Sequencing of this T cell receptor beta chain was carried out in a study of shared clonotypes between healthy human individuals (TCRdb year 2020). About the study as a whole: Three men and two women, aged 18 to 49 years, made up the cohort. Per donor, three plates each were used for CD4 naive and CD4 memory, two for CD8 naive, and one for CD8 memory. To estimate repertoire size and how much clonotype sharing occurs between individuals, the study deeply sequenced the blood TCR repertoires of a handful of healthy adults. To increase sequencing depth and limit assay-specific biases, TCR repertoire library preparation and sequencing were carried out by different laboratories using diverse techniques. Leukapheresis yielded between about 0.94 and 8.9 billion PBMCs per donor. Broad study findings and their caveats: Naive subsets generally had larger estimated clonotype richness than memory subsets did. Pairwise subsampling indicated that sequencing depth was expected to affect the degree of clonotype sharing among donors. Incomplete sequencing was indicated by rarefaction of sorted-subset datasets, despite the large sequencing depth. The genetic and exposure-history diversity represented was limited by the small number of donors. Higher generation probabilities were observed for clonotypes shared by all four sorted-subset donors than for non-shared clonotypes. Sampling was restricted to blood, and TCR repertoires in tissue are likely to differ from TCR repertoires in blood. About 4.5% of naive CD4, 3.5% of naive CD8, about 2.4% of memory CD4, and about 0.4% of memory CD8 clonotypes were shared across several donors.

The CDR3 measures 16 amino acids from cysteine to phenylalanine. CDR3 DNA only is kept here, 48 bases in frame from base 1. Looking up the germline V gene (reference sequence) yields CDR1 MNHNY and CDR2 SVGAGI. Trimming costs V 6 bases and J 0 bases, and their ends lie 15 bases apart. The donors were healthy, HIV-negative adults with no recently reported acute infections or vaccinations. Every donor was a Caucasian adult living in Nashville, Tennessee, USA. CD4+ T cells were enriched by magnetic negative selection; naive cells were then positively selected on CD45RA, and the negative fraction formed the memory subset. Blood was obtained by leukapheresis, after which PBMCs were separated by Ficoll-Histopaque density gradient centrifugation and cryopreserved in liquid nitrogen vapor phase. Analytical flow cytometry was used to check the purity and quantity of each magnetically sorted T cell population. Each sorted fraction had its genomic DNA isolated and then quantified by UV absorbance on a Nanodrop 2000c.

With regard to this clone: What this receptor recognizes is not known. Base qualities are not at hand, and no much larger clone is one base apart.

TCR CDR3 regions were amplified from genomic DNA by multiplex PCR using the deep immunoSEQ assay. Extracted genomic DNA from each cell subset was spread evenly across all wells of several immunoSEQ 96-well plates, with each plate serving as a replicate. For sorted subsets, around 200 ng genomic DNA, equal to tens of thousands of T cell genomes, was loaded into each replicate PCR. Purified libraries were quantified with a Qubit 3.0 fluorometer, sized on a Bioanalyzer 2100, and re-quantified with the KAPA Library Quantification kit. Every immunoSEQ 96-well plate was sequenced on a dedicated single-read 150-cycle Illumina NextSeq 550 flow cell. As for the original processing: The immunoSEQ output contained only junctional sequences without quality scores, so filtering could not match that applied to full-length reads. To assign V/J genes and CDR3, sequences were annotated using PyIR, a Python wrapper for IgBLAST v1.9, with IMGT germline references. Reads were removed for weak V/J assignments (E-value above 1e-6), missing CDR3, stop codons, out-of-frame junctions, or ambiguous translated residues. V3J clonotypes were defined by identical inferred V gene, J gene, and CDR3 amino acid sequence. The percentage overlap between two repertoires was calculated by dividing the number of shared unique clonotypes by the size of the smaller repertoire. Three approaches were used to assess repertoire richness: RTK rarefaction, the Chao1 estimator, and Recon v2.1 estimates of unobserved clonotypes. For all TCRbeta clonotypes obtained by the gDNA method from four donors, generation probabilities were computed with OLGA. This is the immuneACCESS table as TCRdb keeps it, with only in-frame sequences that have V and J called. A part of the clones is gone; compared with another copy, unresolved V genes explain less than half, and the rest is unexplained. That table furnishes V, J and clone size, whereas the DNA furnished D and trimming. Here the sample has 2 million to 3 million clones; around 94% occur a single time. Of the sample, about 0.13% is held by the ten largest clones.

The sample comprised naive CD4+ T cells sorted from blood. The sample's cell subset or site, from its label and the paper: CD45RA+ positively selected. This clonotype was sampled from a young man in good health. The chain joins TRBV6-6 to TRBJ2-4, with the D segment identity uncertain. The CDR3 corresponds to CASSPGSELAKNIQYF. The DNA reads TGTGCCAGCAGCCCAGGTTCGGAACTAGCCAAAAACATTCAGTACTTC.